This entry features one TCR beta chain sequence. The germline gives CDR1 SEHNR, CDR2 FQNEAQ (reference sequence). The CDR3 has 16 amino acids. V was trimmed by 0 bases and J by 2 bases, leaving 10 bases between them. TCRdb re-derived calls from the 5' RACE reads in MiXCR, one entry per CDR3 protein. The sample lists about 240,000 distinct CDR3 sequences; roughly 12% were seen once. This entry is derived from a study of identical twins. The sample also formed part of further work on yellow fever vaccine responses in identical twins.

Sample: memory (CD45RO+) T cells sorted from blood. The sequence derives from a woman aged 18-30 years in good health. This chain uses TRBV7-9 with TRBJ2-2; D tentatively reads TRBD1 or TRBD2 (5 bases each). The DNA of the CDR3 is TGTGCCAGCAGCTTAGCTGAGGGGAGCAACACCGGGGAGCTGTTTTTT. Translated, it gives CASSLAEGSNTGELFF.